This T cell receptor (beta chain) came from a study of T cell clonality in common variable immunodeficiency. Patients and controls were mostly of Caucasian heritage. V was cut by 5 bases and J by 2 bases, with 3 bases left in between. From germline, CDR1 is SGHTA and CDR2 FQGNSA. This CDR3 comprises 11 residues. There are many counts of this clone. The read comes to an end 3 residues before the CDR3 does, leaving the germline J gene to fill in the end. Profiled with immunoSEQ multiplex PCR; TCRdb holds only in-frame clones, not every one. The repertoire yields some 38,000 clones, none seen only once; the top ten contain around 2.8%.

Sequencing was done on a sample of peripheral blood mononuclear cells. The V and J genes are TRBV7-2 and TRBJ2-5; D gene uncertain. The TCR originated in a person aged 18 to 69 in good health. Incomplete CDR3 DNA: TGTGCCAGCAGCCTACAAGAGACC. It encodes CASSLQET. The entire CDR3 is CASSLQETQYF.